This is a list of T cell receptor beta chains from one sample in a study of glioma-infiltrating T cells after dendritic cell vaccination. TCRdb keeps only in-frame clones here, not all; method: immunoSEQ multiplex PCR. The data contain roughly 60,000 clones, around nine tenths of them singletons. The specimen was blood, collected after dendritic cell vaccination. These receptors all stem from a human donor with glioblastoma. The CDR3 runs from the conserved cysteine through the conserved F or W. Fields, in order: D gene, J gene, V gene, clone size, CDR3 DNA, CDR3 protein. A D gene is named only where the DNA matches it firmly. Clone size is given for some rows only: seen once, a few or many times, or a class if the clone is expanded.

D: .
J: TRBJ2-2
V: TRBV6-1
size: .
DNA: TGTGCCAGCAGTGCCGTATCAGGGGCCACCGGGGAGCTGTTTTTT
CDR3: CASSAVSGATGELFF

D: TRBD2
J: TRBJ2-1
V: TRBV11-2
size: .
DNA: TGTGCCAGCAGAAGGAGCGGGAGTTCGAATGAGCAGTTCTTC
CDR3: CASRRSGSSNEQFF

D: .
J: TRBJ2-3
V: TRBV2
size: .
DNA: TGTGCCAGCAGTGAAACCCGCCGGACAGATACGCAGTATTTT
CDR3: CASSETRRTDTQYF

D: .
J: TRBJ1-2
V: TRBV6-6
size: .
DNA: TGTGCCAGCAGTTACTCGACGGCAGGGGAAAGCGGCTACACCTTC
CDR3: CASSYSTAGESGYTF

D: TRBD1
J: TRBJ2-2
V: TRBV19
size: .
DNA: TGTGCCAGTACCCCGGACAGGCCCGGGGAGCTGTTTTTT
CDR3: CASTPDRPGELFF

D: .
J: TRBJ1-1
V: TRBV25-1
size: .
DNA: TGTGCCAGCCGCACTACCGGAGGGCCCTCTGAAGCTTTCTTT
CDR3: CASRTTGGPSEAFF

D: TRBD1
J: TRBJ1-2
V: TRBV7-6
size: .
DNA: TGTGCCAGCAGCTCGGACAGGACAAACTATGGCTACACCTTC
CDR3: CASSSDRTNYGYTF

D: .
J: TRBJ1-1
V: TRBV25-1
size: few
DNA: TGTGCCAGCAGTGATGCGGTACGAGCTTTCTTT
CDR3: CASSDAVRAFF

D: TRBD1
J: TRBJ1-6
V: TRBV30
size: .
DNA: TGTGCCTGGAGTGTATGGTCTAGGACAGGGCAAAATTCCCCCCTCCACTTT
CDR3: CAWSVWSRTGQNSPLHF

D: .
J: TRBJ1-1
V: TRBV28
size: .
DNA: TGTGCCAGCAGTTTAGTCCGGAACACTGAAGCTTTCTTT
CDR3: CASSLVRNTEAFF

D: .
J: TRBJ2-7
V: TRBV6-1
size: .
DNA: TGTGCCAGCAGACAGGGCGGGTACGAGCAGTACTTC
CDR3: CASRQGGYEQYF

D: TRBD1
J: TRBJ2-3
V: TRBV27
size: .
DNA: TGTGCCAGCAGTGACGCCCCAGGGGGCGCAACAGATACGCAGTATTTT
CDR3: CASSDAPGGATDTQYF

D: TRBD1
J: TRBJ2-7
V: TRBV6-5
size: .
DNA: TGTGCCAGCAGTTACCTACCGGGACAGCATTACGAGCAGTACTTC
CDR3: CASSYLPGQHYEQYF

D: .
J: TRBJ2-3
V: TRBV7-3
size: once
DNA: TGTGCCAGCAGCTTTATAGCAGCTAGCACAGATACGCAGTATTTT
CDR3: CASSFIAASTDTQYF

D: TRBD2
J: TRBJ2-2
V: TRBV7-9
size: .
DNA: TGTGCCAGCAGCCTAGTACTAGCGGTCACCGGGGAGCTGTTTTTT
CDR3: CASSLVLAVTGELFF

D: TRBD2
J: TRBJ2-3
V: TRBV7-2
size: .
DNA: TGTGCCAGCAGCGCCGGGACTAGCGGGAGAAAGGATACGCAGTATTTT
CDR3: CASSAGTSGRKDTQYF

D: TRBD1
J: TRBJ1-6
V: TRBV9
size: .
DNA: TGTGCCAGCAGCGTAGCTGGACAGGGGGAATCACCCCTCCACTTT
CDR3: CASSVAGQGESPLHF

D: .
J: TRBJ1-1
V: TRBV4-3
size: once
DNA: TGCGCCAGCAGCCAAGTGTCGGGCAGGGGCGAAGCTTTCTTT
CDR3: CASSQVSGRGEAFF

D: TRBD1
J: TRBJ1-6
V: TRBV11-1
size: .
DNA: TGTGCCAGCAGACCGGGGACAGCCAATTCACCCCTCCACTTT
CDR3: CASRPGTANSPLHF

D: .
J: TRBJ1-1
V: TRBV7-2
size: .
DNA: TGTGCCAGCAGCTTAGGGGGCCGAAACACTGAAGCTTTCTTT
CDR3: CASSLGGRNTEAFF

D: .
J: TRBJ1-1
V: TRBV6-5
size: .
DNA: TGTGCCAGCAGCCGCACCGGGGGGGTGAACACTGAAGCTTTCTTT
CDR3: CASSRTGGVNTEAFF

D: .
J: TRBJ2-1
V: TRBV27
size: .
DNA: TGTGCCAGCAGAGGACAGACGCGGAGCAATGAGCAGTTCTTC
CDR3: CASRGQTRSNEQFF

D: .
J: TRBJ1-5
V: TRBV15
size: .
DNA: TGTGCCACCAGCAGAGAGGTTCGGGCGGTGAGGGGCAATCAGCCCCAGCATTTT
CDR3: CATSREVRAVRGNQPQHF

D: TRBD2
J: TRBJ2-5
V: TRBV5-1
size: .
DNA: TGCGCCAGCAGCCGAGCGGGGATGAATGTGGAGACCCAGTACTTC
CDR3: CASSRAGMNVETQYF

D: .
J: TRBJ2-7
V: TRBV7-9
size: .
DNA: TGTGCCAGCAGCTTAGAAAGCAGGAACTTGGGCTACGAGCAGTACTTC
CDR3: CASSLESRNLGYEQYF

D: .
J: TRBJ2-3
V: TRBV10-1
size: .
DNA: TGCGCCAGCAGTGAGTCGAGAGGCTACACAGATACGCAGTATTTT
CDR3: CASSESRGYTDTQYF

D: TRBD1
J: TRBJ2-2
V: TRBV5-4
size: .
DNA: TGTGCCAGCGAAACAGGGGGCGGGAGAGACACCGGGGAGCTGTTTTTT
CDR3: CASETGGGRDTGELFF

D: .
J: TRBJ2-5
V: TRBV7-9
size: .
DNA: TGTGCCAGCAGCCGCTTTGAGCGTCCACAAGAGACCCAGTACTTC
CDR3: CASSRFERPQETQYF

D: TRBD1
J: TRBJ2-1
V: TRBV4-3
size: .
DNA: TGCGCCAGCAGCCAGCCGGGACAGGGACATGATGAGCAGTTCTTC
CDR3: CASSQPGQGHDEQFF

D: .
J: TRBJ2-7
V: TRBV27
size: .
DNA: TGTGCCAGCACCCCCGAGGGGGACGAGCAGTACTTC
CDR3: CASTPEGDEQYF

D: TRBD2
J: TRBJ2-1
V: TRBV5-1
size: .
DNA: TGCGCCAGCAGCCCCCCTAGCGGAGGCTCCTACAATGAGCAGTTCTTC
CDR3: CASSPPSGGSYNEQFF

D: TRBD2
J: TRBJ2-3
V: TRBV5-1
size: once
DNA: TGCGCCAGCAGCCCACTAGCGGGGGGGTCAGATACGCAGTATTTT
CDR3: CASSPLAGGSDTQYF

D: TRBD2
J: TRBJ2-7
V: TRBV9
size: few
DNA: TGTGCCAGCAGCCCCCGGGGGGGTAGTGGCTACGAGCAGTACTTC
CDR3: CASSPRGGSGYEQYF

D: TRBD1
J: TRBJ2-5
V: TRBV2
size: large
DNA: TGTGCCAGCAGTCCTACAGGGGGAAGAGAGACCCAGTACTTC
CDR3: CASSPTGGRETQYF

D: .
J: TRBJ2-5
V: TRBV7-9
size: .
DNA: TGTGCCAGCAGTTCCCCTCCGGAGACCCAGTACTTC
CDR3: CASSSPPETQYF

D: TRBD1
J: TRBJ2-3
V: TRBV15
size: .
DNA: TGTGCCACCAGCAGACCTGAAGGGGACAGGGTGCATACGCAGTATTTT
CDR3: CATSRPEGDRVHTQYF

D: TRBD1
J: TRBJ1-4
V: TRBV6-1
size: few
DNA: TGTGCCAGCAGTGGGGGGACAGCTGAAAAACTGTTTTTT
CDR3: CASSGGTAEKLFF

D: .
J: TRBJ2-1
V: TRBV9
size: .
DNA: TGTGCCAGCAGCGTAGTGAGTGACAGCCCGCAGTTCTTC
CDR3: CASSVVSDSPQFF

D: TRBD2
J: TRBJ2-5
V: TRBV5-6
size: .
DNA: TGTGCCAGCAGCTTTGGGACTAAGCAGTACTTC
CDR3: CASSFGTKQYF

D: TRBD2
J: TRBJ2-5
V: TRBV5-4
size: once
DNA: TGTGCCAGCAGTCTTAGCGGGGGGGGAGAGACCCAGTACTTC
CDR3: CASSLSGGGETQYF

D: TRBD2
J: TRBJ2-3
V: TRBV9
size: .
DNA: TGTGCCAGCAGCGGCCCAGCGGGGGGGTACACAGATACGCAGTATTTT
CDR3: CASSGPAGGYTDTQYF

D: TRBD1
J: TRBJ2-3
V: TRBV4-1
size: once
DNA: TGCGCCAGCAGCGGAGGAACAGGGGGTAAGGATACGCAGTATTTT
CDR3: CASSGGTGGKDTQYF

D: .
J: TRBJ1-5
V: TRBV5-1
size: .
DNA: TGCGCCAGCAGCCCGACAGTCCAGGGGTTGCCCCAGCATTTT
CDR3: CASSPTVQGLPQHF

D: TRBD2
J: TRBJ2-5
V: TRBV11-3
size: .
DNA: TGTGCCAGCAGCTCCAGCGGGGCCCAGTACTTC
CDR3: CASSSSGAQYF

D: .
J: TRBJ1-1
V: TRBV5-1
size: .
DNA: TGCGCCAGCAGCTTTCGGGCAGAGGGAACTGAAGCTTTCTTT
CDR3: CASSFRAEGTEAFF

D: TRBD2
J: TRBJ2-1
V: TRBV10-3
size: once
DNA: TGTGCCATCAGTGAGTCCCGCGGGAGGAACAATGAGCAGTTCTTC
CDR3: CAISESRGRNNEQFF

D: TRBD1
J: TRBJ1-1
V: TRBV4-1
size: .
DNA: TGCGCCAGCAGCCGTCCTGAGGGGGCCGACACTGAAGCTTTCTTT
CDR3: CASSRPEGADTEAFF

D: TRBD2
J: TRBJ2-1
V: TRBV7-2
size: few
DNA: TGTGCCAGCAGCTTAGCCGGGACTAGCGTCAATGAGCAGTTCTTC
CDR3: CASSLAGTSVNEQFF

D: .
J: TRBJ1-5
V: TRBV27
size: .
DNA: TGTGCCAGCAGTTTTACCGGACTCAATCAGCCCCAGCATTTT
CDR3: CASSFTGLNQPQHF

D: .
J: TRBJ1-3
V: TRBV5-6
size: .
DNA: TGTGCCAGCAGCTTGGACAGGGCCTTTCGCTCTGGAAACACCATATATTTT
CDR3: CASSLDRAFRSGNTIYF

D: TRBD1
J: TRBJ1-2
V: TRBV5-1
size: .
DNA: TGCGCCAGCAGCTTGGAATGGGACAGTACCTATGGCTACACCTTC
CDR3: CASSLEWDSTYGYTF

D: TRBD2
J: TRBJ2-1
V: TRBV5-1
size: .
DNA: TGCGCCAGCAGCTTGGAGACTAGCGGCCTCAATGAGCAGTTCTTC
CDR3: CASSLETSGLNEQFF